These T cell receptor beta chains were read from a single sample in a study of T cell clonotyping in hematopoietic cell transplantation. The method was immunoSEQ multiplex PCR; TCRdb's version includes in-frame clones alone and lacks a portion of them. Of about 8,000 clones in the sample, roughly four fifths were seen once. The sample was peripheral blood mononuclear cells, taken 180 days after allogeneic stem cell transplant. Receptors were obtained from a female patient between 50 and 59 years old who had an allogeneic stem cell transplant from an unrelated donor, so the T cells may come from the graft donor. Some clones in this sample may be carry-over from other donors' samples. The CDR3 runs from the conserved cysteine through the conserved F or W. The D gene is left open where the match is weak. Part of the rows lack a size; the others show once, few, many or a class for expanded clones.

TRBV7-2	TRBJ2-5	NA	17	NA	CASSLGASGQGRETQYF	TGTGCCAGCAGCTTAGGGGCCAGCGGGCAGGGGAGAGAGACCCAGTACTTC
TRBV28	TRBJ1-1	NA	13	NA	CASSHHTNTEAFF	TGTGCCAGCAGCCACCACACGAACACTGAAGCTTTCTTT
TRBV11-2	TRBJ2-1	NA	13	TRBD2	CASGLAGTNEQFF	TGTGCCAGCGGTCTAGCGGGGACCAATGAGCAGTTCTTC
TRBV5-4	TRBJ2-2	few	15	NA	CASSEPRRAAGELFF	TGTGCCAGCAGCGAGCCCCGAAGGGCCGCCGGGGAGCTGTTTTTT
TRBV27	TRBJ2-7	NA	15	TRBD2	CASKRSAGDSYEQYF	TGTGCCAGCAAACGATCCGCGGGAGACAGCTACGAGCAGTACTTC
TRBV5-6	TRBJ1-2	NA	14	NA	CASSLVAGNYGYTF	TGTGCCAGCAGCTTGGTGGCAGGCAACTATGGCTACACCTTC
TRBV9	TRBJ2-3	NA	14	NA	CASSGTGSTDTQYF	TGTGCCAGCAGCGGAACAGGTAGCACAGATACGCAGTATTTT
TRBV6-5	TRBJ2-2	NA	14	NA	CASSSTTAGGELFF	TGTGCCAGCAGTTCGACCACGGCGGGGGGGGAGCTGTTTTTT
TRBV25-1	TRBJ2-1	NA	16	TRBD1	CASSFPGTGLHNEQFF	TGTGCCAGCAGTTTCCCCGGGACAGGTCTCCACAATGAGCAGTTCTTC
TRBV6-5	TRBJ2-7	NA	14	TRBD2	CASSRTSTSWEQYF	TGTGCCAGCAGTCGTACATCGACTAGCTGGGAGCAGTACTTC
TRBV27	TRBJ1-1	NA	12	NA	CASSSTVTEAFF	TGTGCCAGCAGTTCGACAGTCACTGAAGCTTTCTTT
TRBV6-1	TRBJ1-2	NA	13	NA	CASSEQGYDGYTF	TGTGCCAGCAGTGAACAGGGTTACGATGGCTACACCTTC
TRBV7-3	TRBJ1-1	NA	14	NA	CASSLSTSGTEAFF	TGTGCCAGCAGCTTAAGTACATCTGGCACTGAAGCTTTCTTT
TRBV18	TRBJ2-5	NA	14	NA	CASSPPERRETQYF	TGTGCCAGCTCACCACCGGAGCGTCGAGAGACCCAGTACTTC
TRBV4-3	TRBJ2-7	NA	14	NA	CASSQGERKDEQYF	TGCGCCAGCAGCCAAGGGGAACGTAAAGACGAGCAGTACTTC
TRBV7-2	TRBJ1-5	NA	13	TRBD1	CASSFTGDQPQHF	TGTGCCAGCAGCTTTACAGGGGATCAGCCCCAGCATTTT
TRBV29-1	TRBJ2-4	NA	15	TRBD1	CSVGGWTGDLNIQYF	TGCAGCGTTGGAGGATGGACAGGCGACTTAAACATTCAGTACTTC
TRBV11-3	TRBJ1-1	NA	14	NA	CATEQTEVNTEAFF	TGTGCCACCGAGCAGACGGAAGTGAACACTGAAGCTTTCTTT
TRBV7-3	TRBJ1-2	NA	15	NA	CASSFGRPGDYGYTF	TGTGCCAGCAGCTTCGGGCGCCCGGGGGACTATGGCTACACCTTC
TRBV2	TRBJ2-4	few	18	NA	CASSEKRTVLVAKNIQYF	TGTGCCAGCAGTGAAAAGCGGACAGTTTTGGTCGCCAAAAACATTCAGTACTTC
TRBV6-6	TRBJ1-5	NA	15	TRBD1	CASSYTDRDDQPQHF	TGTGCCAGCAGTTACACGGACAGGGATGATCAGCCCCAGCATTTT
TRBV29-1	TRBJ1-2	NA	11	NA	CSVLYWGGYTF	TGCAGCGTCCTATACTGGGGTGGCTACACCTTC
TRBV11-1	TRBJ1-1	NA	14	TRBD1	CASSSTRGLGEAFF	TGTGCCAGCAGCTCAACAAGGGGGCTCGGTGAAGCTTTCTTT
TRBV7-9	TRBJ2-7	NA	14	NA	CASSAPGGAYEQYF	TGTGCCAGCAGCGCCCCGGGCGGAGCCTACGAGCAGTACTTC
TRBV2	TRBJ1-6	NA	13	NA	CASRTTANSPPHF	TGTGCCAGCAGAACGACAGCCAATTCACCCCCCCACTTT
TRBV2	TRBJ2-7	NA	12	NA	CASRGRLYEQYF	TGTGCCAGCAGGGGGAGACTCTACGAGCAGTACTTC
TRBV19	TRBJ1-1	NA	13	NA	CASSILRGSEAFF	TGTGCCAGTAGTATACTGCGGGGTAGTGAAGCTTTCTTT
TRBV5-1	TRBJ2-7	NA	15	TRBD1	CASSPEPWDRAKQYF	TGCGCCAGCAGCCCAGAACCCTGGGACAGGGCTAAGCAGTACTTC
TRBV5-4	TRBJ1-3	NA	14	NA	CASSLVGSGNTIYF	TGTGCCAGCAGCTTGGTAGGGAGCGGAAACACCATATATTTT
TRBV25-1	TRBJ2-2	NA	12	NA	CASNGNTGELFF	TGTGCCAGCAACGGAAACACCGGGGAGCTGTTTTTT
TRBV2	TRBJ1-4	NA	17	TRBD1	CASSATGGGSYNEKLFF	TGTGCCAGCAGTGCCACAGGGGGCGGGTCATATAATGAAAAACTGTTTTTT
TRBV6-1	TRBJ1-1	NA	14	NA	CASSFFALNTEAFF	TGTGCCAGCAGTTTTTTCGCCCTCAACACTGAAGCTTTCTTT
TRBV11-3	TRBJ1-1	NA	13	NA	CASSSGQWTEAFF	TGTGCCAGCAGCTCCGGACAGTGGACTGAAGCTTTCTTT
TRBV2	TRBJ2-7	NA	17	TRBD1	CASSDFSSGQGLNEQYF	TGTGCCAGCAGTGATTTTTCGTCGGGACAGGGGCTGAACGAGCAGTACTTC
TRBV5-6	TRBJ1-5	NA	15	NA	CASSLYGYSNQPQHF	TGTGCCAGCAGCTTATATGGGTATAGCAATCAGCCCCAGCATTTT
TRBV5-1	TRBJ1-2	once	14	NA	CASSLGRGLNGYTF	TGCGCCAGCAGCTTGGGGCGGGGACTTAATGGCTACACCTTC
TRBV5-1	TRBJ2-2	NA	14	NA	CASSLVSEAGELFF	TGCGCCAGCAGCTTGGTGAGCGAGGCCGGGGAGCTGTTTTTT
TRBV9	TRBJ2-7	NA	14	TRBD2	CASSLGLAPGEQYF	TGTGCCAGCAGCCTGGGACTAGCGCCTGGTGAGCAGTACTTC
TRBV7-6	TRBJ1-2	NA	17	NA	CASSPTAHPGGADGYTF	TGTGCCAGCAGCCCCACCGCCCACCCTGGAGGGGCGGATGGCTACACCTTC
TRBV6-5	TRBJ1-1	once	15	TRBD1	CASSSRTGGHTEAFF	TGTGCCAGCAGTTCGCGGACAGGGGGACACACTGAAGCTTTCTTT
TRBV7-9	TRBJ2-5	few	16	TRBD1	CASSLSGDRDQETQYF	TGTGCCAGCAGCTTATCGGGTGACAGGGACCAAGAGACCCAGTACTTC
TRBV29-1	TRBJ1-3	NA	13	NA	CSVSRVGGNTIYF	TGCAGCGTTAGCAGGGTGGGCGGAAACACCATATATTTT
TRBV28	TRBJ1-1	NA	15	TRBD1	CASSYYGTGGTEAFF	TGTGCCAGCTCATATTACGGGACAGGGGGGACTGAAGCTTTCTTT
TRBV7-6	TRBJ1-3	few	14	TRBD1	CASSLQGQGNTIYF	TGTGCCAGCAGCCTACAGGGACAGGGAAACACCATATATTTT
TRBV15	TRBJ2-7	once	16	TRBD1	CATSRRDRALSYEQYF	TGTGCCACCAGCAGGAGAGACAGGGCCCTCTCCTACGAGCAGTACTTC
TRBV9	TRBJ1-2	NA	14	TRBD1	CASSPREGAVGYTF	TGTGCCAGCAGCCCCCGAGAGGGGGCCGTTGGCTACACCTTC
TRBV7-7	TRBJ2-1	NA	13	NA	CASSLGQNNEQFF	TGTGCCAGCAGCTTAGGTCAGAACAATGAGCAGTTCTTC